Below, 15 T cell receptor beta chains from the same sample are listed, as sequenced in a study of OX40 agonist ivuxolimab in advanced cancers. Method: immunoSEQ multiplex PCR; TCRdb's copy keeps in-frame clones and lacks some. The sample records over 25,000 clones, about 86% being singletons. The source material was CD4+ or CD8+ T cells sorted from blood, sampled in a trial of the OX40 agonist ivuxolimab. The receptors here all came from an adult with an advanced solid tumor such as melanoma, head and neck, liver or kidney cancer.

Points on this clone: At the DNA level, this CDR3 is encoded by other sequences in the same sample as well. This chain uses TRBV10-2 with TRBJ1-1; D gene unclear. The CDR3 length is 13 residues. Trimming left V 0 bases short and J 1 base short, with 3 bases between. The germline gives CDR1 WSHSY, CDR2 SAAADI. CDR3 sequence (DNA): TGCGCCAGCAGTGAGTCCGGGAACACTGAAGCTTTCTTT. This codes for CASSESGNTEAFF.

The chain has TRBV29-1 and TRBJ2-3; D possibly uses TRBD1 or TRBD2 (6 bases each). The CDR3 totals 13 residues. V gave up 5 bases and J gave up 6 bases, with 15 bases separating them. Germline V lookup: CDR1 SQVTM, CDR2 ANQGSEA. The CDR3 DNA sequence: TGCAGCGTTCGGGGGCCAGTGTCCGATACGCAGTATTTT. Translation gives CSVRGPVSDTQYF.

The chain combines TRBV13 with TRBJ2-2; TRBD1 is a possible D gene (6 bases). This CDR3 comprises 14 residues. Trimming removed 5 bases at V and 5 bases at J, with 12 bases between. Looked up from germline, CDR1 is PRHDT and CDR2 is FYEKMQ (reference sequence). The DNA of the CDR3 is TGTGCCAGCAGCGTACAGGGCTGGACCGGGGAGCTGTTTTTT. Its protein product is CASSVQGWTGELFF.

This chain connects TRBV6-5 to TRBJ2-5, with D possibly being TRBD2 (5 bases). The CDR3 consists of 16 residues. V was shortened by 0 bases and J by 4 bases, with 15 bases between the two germline ends. Germline V gene data show CDR1 as MNHEY and CDR2 as SVGAGI. In DNA, the CDR3 is TGTGCCAGCAGTTACTCTCCGCGGGCCCCCCCAGAGACCCAGTACTTC. Its translation: CASSYSPRAPPETQYF.

The rearrangement links TRBV9 to TRBJ1-1; 10 nucleotides agree with TRBD1. The CDR3 sequence is 15 residues long. Trimming removed 3 bases from V and 5 bases from J; junction bases left unmatched: 7. Germline CDR1 is SGDLS and CDR2 is YYNGEE. The CDR3 reads CASSATGTGVTEAFF. The CDR3 DNA reads TGTGCCAGCAGCGCTACCGGGACAGGGGTGACTGAAGCTTTCTTT.

The CDR3: CASSYPWGVNYGYTF. DNA for the CDR3: TGTGCCAGCAGTTACCCCTGGGGGGTAAACTATGGCTACACCTTC. This chain joins TRBV6-5 and TRBJ1-2; tentatively, D is TRBD1 (5 bases). The CDR3 runs 15 residues. CDR1 is MNHEY, CDR2 SVGAGI, per germline. Trimming removed 2 bases from V and 2 bases from J, with 12 bases in between.

The chain is built from TRBV5-1 and TRBJ2-4; tentative D call: TRBD1 (5 bases). Germline V lookup: CDR1 SGHRS, CDR2 YFSETQ. V shed 3 bases and J shed 1 base, with 8 bases lying between them. This CDR3 comprises 14 residues. The CDR3 is CASSYQGAKNIQYF. The CDR3 region has the DNA TGCGCCAGCAGCTACCAGGGTGCCAAAAACATTCAGTACTTC.

The chain couples TRBV21-1 to TRBJ1-3. TRBV21-1 represents a pseudogene. The CDR3 extends over 18 amino acids. In nucleotides, the CDR3 is TGTGCCAGCAGCAAAATTCGGCGGGAGTTCGTTTCTGGAAACACCATATATTTT. Translation: CASSKIRREFVSGNTIYF.

This chain joins TRBV6-5 and TRBJ2-5, with D hard to call. V gave up 0 bases and J gave up 1 base, with 9 bases separating them. Germline V gene lookup returns CDR1 MNHEY and CDR2 SVGAGI. This CDR3 has 15 amino acids. The CDR3 is CASSYSTTLQETQYF. CDR3 DNA: TGTGCCAGCAGTTACTCGACGACTCTCCAAGAGACCCAGTACTTC.

The genes are TRBV6-6 and TRBJ2-7; TRBD1 agrees at 9 bases. J gave up 3 bases and V 4 bases, and 7 bases lay outside the gene matches. This CDR3 comprises 15 residues. Germline V gives CDR1 MNHNY, CDR2 SVGAGI (reference sequence). CDR3 in DNA: TGTGCCAGCAGTTTTACCACAGGGGGCGGCTACGAGCAGTACTTC. This codes for CASSFTTGGGYEQYF.

The rearrangement uses TRBV23-1 and TRBJ2-5; D is perhaps TRBD1 or TRBD2 (6 bases each). TRBV23-1 is sorted into the ORF group, with uncertain function. V gave up 4 bases and J gave up 5 bases, with 23 bases separating them. CDR3 length equals 17 residues. Here the CDR3 DNA reads TGCGCCAGCAGTCGATGGGACGGGGGCGATGGGCGGGAGACCCAGTACTTC. Translation: CASSRWDGGDGRETQYF.

The chain has TRBV27 and TRBJ1-6; D is unresolved. With 6 bases removed from V and 0 bases from J, the gap between germline ends came to 9 bases. CDR1 MNHEY and CDR2 SMNVEV come from the germline V gene (reference sequence). The CDR3 sequence is 15 residues long. CDR3 loop: CASRQSNSYNSPLHF. Written as DNA, the CDR3 is TGTGCCAGCAGGCAGTCCAACTCCTATAATTCACCCCTCCACTTT.

In its sample, this clone was seen once. The chain recombines TRBV14 with TRBJ2-1; D remains ambiguous. V lost 4 bases and J lost 0, with 16 bases in between. Germline V gene sequence: CDR1 SGHDN, CDR2 FVKESK. The CDR3 totals 17 residues. The CDR3 DNA is TGTGCCAGCAGCCCAATTTTTGGGGATTACTCCTACAATGAGCAGTTCTTC. Its protein is CASSPIFGDYSYNEQFF.

This clone was seen more than once but under ten times. The chain carries TRBV4-1 and TRBJ2-1, with D hard to call. CDR1 MGHRA and CDR2 YSYEKL come from the germline V gene. V was trimmed by 1 base and J by 6 bases, leaving 10 bases between them. This CDR3 spans 14 amino acids. The DNA of the CDR3 is TGCGCCAGCAGCCAAGCGGGCGTATCCAATGAGCAGTTCTTC. This gives the protein CASSQAGVSNEQFF.

CDR3 bases: TGTGCCAGCAGTGATTTGGACAGGGGGCTGGATGAGCAGTTCTTC. Its protein is CASSDLDRGLDEQFF. V usage is TRBV27 and J usage is TRBJ2-1; TRBD1 matches 11 bases. Trimming removed 5 bases from V and 8 bases from J; junction bases left unmatched: 8. From germline, CDR1 is MNHEY and CDR2 SMNVEV (reference sequence). The CDR3 spans 15 residues.